The clone carrying this T cell receptor (beta chain) was picked up one time. Its target is unknown. Data came from immunoSEQ multiplex PCR; TCRdb stores just in-frame clones and leaves some out. Seen here are about 81,000 clones, 70% to 90% observed once, and the top ten hold around 3.6%. This sample stems from a study of T cell responses to AZD1222 COVID-19 vaccine. Points from the study as a whole: Seropositive status at baseline applied to only six AZD1222 recipients. The study found Spike-specific TCR breadth and depth rose after two AZD1222 doses.

This CDR3 region has 14 residues. CDR1 and CDR2 from the germline V gene are LGHDT and YNNKEL (reference sequence). Trimming took 1 base from V and 5 from J, leaving 11 bases between them. Pooling was applied to second doses at about 4 or about 12 weeks. The genes are TRBV3-1 (or the pseudogene TRBV3-2) and TRBJ2-5; a possible D gene is TRBD2 (6 bases). This specimen consisted of peripheral blood, obtained 28 days after the second AZD1222 dose. This clonotype was obtained from an adult who received the AZD1222 COVID-19 vaccine. The CDR3: CASSQGLVKETQYF. The CDR3 bases are TGTGCCAGCAGCCAAGGACTAGTTAAGGAGACCCAGTACTTC.